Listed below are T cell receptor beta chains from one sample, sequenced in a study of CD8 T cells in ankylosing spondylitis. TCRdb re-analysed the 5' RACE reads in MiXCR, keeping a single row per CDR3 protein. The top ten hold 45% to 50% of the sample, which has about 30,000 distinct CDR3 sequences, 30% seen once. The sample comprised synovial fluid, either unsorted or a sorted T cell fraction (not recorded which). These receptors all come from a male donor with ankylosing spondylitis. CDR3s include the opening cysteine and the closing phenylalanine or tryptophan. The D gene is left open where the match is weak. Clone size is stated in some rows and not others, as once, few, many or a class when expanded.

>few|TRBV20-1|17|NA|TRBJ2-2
TGCAGTGCTAGAGATTGGGGTAGCGGCCCTAACGGGGGGGAGCTGTTTTTT
CSARDWGSGPNGGELFF
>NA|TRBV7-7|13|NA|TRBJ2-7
TGTGCCAGCAGCTTTATTGAGGGCTACGAGCAGTACTTC
CASSFIEGYEQYF
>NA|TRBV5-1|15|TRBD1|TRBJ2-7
TGCGCCAGCAGCTTTAATGGACAGGGTCGCTACGAGCAGTACTTC
CASSFNGQGRYEQYF
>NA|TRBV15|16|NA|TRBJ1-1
TGTGCCACCAGCAGTCCCAGGGGAACCAGGAGCACTGAAGCTTTCTTT
CATSSPRGTRSTEAFF
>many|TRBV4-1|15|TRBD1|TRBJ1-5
TGCGCCAGCAGCCCAAGACAGGGATCGGGGCAGCCCCAGCATTTT
CASSPRQGSGQPQHF
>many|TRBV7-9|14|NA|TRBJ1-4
TGTGCCAGCAGCGCGGACTGGGATAATGAAAAACTGTTTTTT
CASSADWDNEKLFF
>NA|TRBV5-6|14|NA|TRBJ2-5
TGTGCCAGCAGCTTGGGTTCAAGAGGGGAGACCCAGTACTTC
CASSLGSRGETQYF
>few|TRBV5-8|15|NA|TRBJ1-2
TGTGCCAGCAGCGGTTCAGACAGCCTCCTCTATGGCTACACCTTC
CASSGSDSLLYGYTF
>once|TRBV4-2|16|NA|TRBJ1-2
TGTGCCAGCAGCCCGCCTTATGACCCGACTAGCTATGGCTACACCTTC
CASSPPYDPTSYGYTF
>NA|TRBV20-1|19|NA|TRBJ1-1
TGCAGTGCTAGACAAGGCGCGTGGGTTGCAGGGTCATCGAACACTGAAGCTTTCTTT
CSARQGAWVAGSSNTEAFF
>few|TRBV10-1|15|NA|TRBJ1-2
TGCGCCAGCAGTGAGTCGGAGAGGGACCCGCGGGGCTACACCTTC
CASSESERDPRGYTF
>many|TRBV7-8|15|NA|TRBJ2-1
TGTGCCAGCAGCCCCGGGGTAGTTCCTATCAATGAGCAGTTCTTC
CASSPGVVPINEQFF
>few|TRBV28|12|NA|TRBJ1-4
TGTGCCGGCGGGGAGAAAAGAGAAAAACTGTTTTTT
CAGGEKREKLFF
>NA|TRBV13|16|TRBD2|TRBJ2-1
TGTGCCAGCAGCTTAGAAGCGGGAGTGTTCTACAATGAGCAGTTCTTC
CASSLEAGVFYNEQFF
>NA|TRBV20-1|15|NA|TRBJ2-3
TGCAGTGCTAGGAAAGTGACTTCTCAAACCAATACGCAGTATTTT
CSARKVTSQTNTQYF
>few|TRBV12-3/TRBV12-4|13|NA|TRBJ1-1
TGTGCCAGCAGCCAGGGCCCGGGATATGAAGCTTTCTTT
CASSQGPGYEAFF
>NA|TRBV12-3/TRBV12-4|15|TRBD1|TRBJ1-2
TGTGCCAGCAGTCCTTGGACAGGGGGTGCCGTCGGCTACACCTTC
CASSPWTGGAVGYTF
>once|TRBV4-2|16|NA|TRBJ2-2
TGTGCCAGCAGCCGAGAGGGGGGGGAGATAACCGGGGAGCTGTTTTTT
CASSREGGEITGELFF
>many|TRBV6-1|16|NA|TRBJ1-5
TGTGCCAGCAGCCCTACTACAGGATCTCTCAATCAGCCCCAGCATTTT
CASSPTTGSLNQPQHF
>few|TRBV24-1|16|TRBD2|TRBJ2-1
TGTGCCACCAGTGATTTGTGGCGGGAGGGAAACAATGAGCAGTTCTTC
CATSDLWREGNNEQFF
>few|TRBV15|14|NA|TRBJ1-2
TGTGCCACCAGCACTGGGACGGAGTGGTATGGCTACACCTTC
CATSTGTEWYGYTF
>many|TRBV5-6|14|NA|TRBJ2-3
TGTGCCAGCAGCTTAGACCTTTCCACAGATACGCAGTATTTT
CASSLDLSTDTQYF
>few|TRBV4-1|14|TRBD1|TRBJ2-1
TGCGCCAGCAGTCGGGGACAGGGGGCCTATGAGCAGTTCTTC
CASSRGQGAYEQFF
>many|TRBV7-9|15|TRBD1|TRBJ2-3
TGTGCCAGCAGCTCGTTGGGACAGGCCACAGATACGCAGTATTTT
CASSSLGQATDTQYF
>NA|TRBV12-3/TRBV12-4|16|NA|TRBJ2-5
TGTGCCAGCAGTTTCCCCGGGACACTGTACCAAGAGACCCAGTACTTC
CASSFPGTLYQETQYF
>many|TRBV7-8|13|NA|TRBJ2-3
TGTGCCAGCAGCTTAGCGGAGGCGCAAACGCAGTATTTT
CASSLAEAQTQYF
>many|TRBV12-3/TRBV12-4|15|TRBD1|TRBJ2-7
TGTGCCAGCAGTTTACTGACAGGGAACTCCTACGAGCAGTACTTC
CASSLLTGNSYEQYF
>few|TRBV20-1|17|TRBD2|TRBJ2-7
TGCAGTGCTACCTTAGCGGGAGGGCCGGTATCCTCCTACGAGCAGTACTTC
CSATLAGGPVSSYEQYF
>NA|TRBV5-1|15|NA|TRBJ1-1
TGCGCCAGCAGCTACGGAAGGGGGATGAACACTGAAGCTTTCTTT
CASSYGRGMNTEAFF
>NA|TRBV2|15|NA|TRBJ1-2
TGTGCCAGCAGTGAAGGGGCAGGGGCCCTATCTGGCTACACCTTC
CASSEGAGALSGYTF
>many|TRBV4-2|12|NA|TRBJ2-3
TGTGCCAGCAGCCAAGGAGGGGATACGCAGTATTTT
CASSQGGDTQYF
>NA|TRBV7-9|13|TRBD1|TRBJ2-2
TGTGCCGACTACGACAGGGACACCGGGGAGCTGTTTTTT
CADYDRDTGELFF
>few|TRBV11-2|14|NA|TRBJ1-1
TGTGCCAGCAGCCTCCCGGGTATCAACACTGAAGCTTTCTTT
CASSLPGINTEAFF
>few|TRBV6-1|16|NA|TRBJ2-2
TGTGCCAGCAGTGAATCACCAGCGGGGAACACCGGGGAGCTGTTTTTT
CASSESPAGNTGELFF
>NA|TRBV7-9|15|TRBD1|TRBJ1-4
TGTGCCAGCAGCCCTGGGACAGGGGACAATGAAAAACTGTTTTTT
CASSPGTGDNEKLFF
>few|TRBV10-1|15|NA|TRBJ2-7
TGCGCCAGCAGTGACCGGATTAGCGGCCTGTACGAGCAGTACTTC
CASSDRISGLYEQYF
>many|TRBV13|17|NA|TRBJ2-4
TGTGCCAGCAGCTTGTCGGCAGGGCGGGAATCCAAAAACATTCAGTACTTC
CASSLSAGRESKNIQYF
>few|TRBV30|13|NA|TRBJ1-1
TGTGCCTGGAGTGTATCCGGGGGCACTGAAGCTTTCTTT
CAWSVSGGTEAFF
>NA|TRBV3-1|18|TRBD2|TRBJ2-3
TGTGCCAGCAGCCGCCTCGGGACTAGCGGTTCTAGCACAGATACGCAGTATTTT
CASSRLGTSGSSTDTQYF
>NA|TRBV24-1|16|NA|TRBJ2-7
TGTGCCACCAGTGATCATGGCAGGGCCGGAATCTACGAGCAGTACTTC
CATSDHGRAGIYEQYF
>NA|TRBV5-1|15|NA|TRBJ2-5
TGCGCCAGCAGCCCATACGGACAGCGCCAAGAGACCCAGTACTTC
CASSPYGQRQETQYF
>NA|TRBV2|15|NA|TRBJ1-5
TGTGCCAGCACCCCGGGACACCTCGTCAATCAGCCCCAGCATTTT
CASTPGHLVNQPQHF
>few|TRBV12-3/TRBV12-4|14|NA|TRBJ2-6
TGTGCCAGCCGGACGGACTCTGGGGCCAACGTCCTGACTTTC
CASRTDSGANVLTF
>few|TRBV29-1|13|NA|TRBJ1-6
TGCAGCGTACGACCCGAAGATAATTCACCCCTCCACTTT
CSVRPEDNSPLHF
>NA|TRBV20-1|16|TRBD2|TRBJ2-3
TGCAGTGCTAGTGCCCTAGCGGGAGGGCCGACAGATACGCAGTATTTT
CSASALAGGPTDTQYF
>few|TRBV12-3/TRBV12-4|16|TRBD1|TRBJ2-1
TGTGCCATCCATACCCCCGGGACAGGGGGTCCCAATGAGCAGTTCTTC
CAIHTPGTGGPNEQFF
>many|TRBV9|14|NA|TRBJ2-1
TGTGCCAGCTCGGTGGGGGGAGGTGCGGATGAGCAGTTCTTC
CASSVGGGADEQFF
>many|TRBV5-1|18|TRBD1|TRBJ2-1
TGCGCCAGCAGCGACACAGGGGCGGGTCTCCTATCTTACAATGAGCAGTTCTTC
CASSDTGAGLLSYNEQFF
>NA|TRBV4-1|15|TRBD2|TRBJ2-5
TGCGCCAGCAGCCACACTAGCGGAACGCAAGAGACCCAGTACTTC
CASSHTSGTQETQYF
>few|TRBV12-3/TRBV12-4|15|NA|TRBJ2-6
TGTGCCAGCAAATTAGGGTTAAGTGGGGCCAACGTCCTGACTTTC
CASKLGLSGANVLTF
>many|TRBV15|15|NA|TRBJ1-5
TGTGCCACCAGCAGAGGCCTAAGGGGCAATCAGCCCCAGCATTTT
CATSRGLRGNQPQHF